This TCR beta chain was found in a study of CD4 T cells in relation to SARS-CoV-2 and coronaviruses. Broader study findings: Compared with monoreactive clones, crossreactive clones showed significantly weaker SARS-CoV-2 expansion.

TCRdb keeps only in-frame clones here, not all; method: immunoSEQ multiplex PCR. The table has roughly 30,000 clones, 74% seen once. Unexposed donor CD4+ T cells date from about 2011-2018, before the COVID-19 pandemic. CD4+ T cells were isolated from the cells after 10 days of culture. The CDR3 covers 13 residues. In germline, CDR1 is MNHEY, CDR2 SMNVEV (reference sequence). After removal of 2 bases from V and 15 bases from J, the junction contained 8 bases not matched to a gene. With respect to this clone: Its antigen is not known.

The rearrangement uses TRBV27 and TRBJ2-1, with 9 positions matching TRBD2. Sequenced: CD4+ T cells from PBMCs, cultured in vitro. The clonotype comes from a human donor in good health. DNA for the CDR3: TGTGCCAGCAGTTTACAGGAGCGGGGGGCCCCGTTCTTC. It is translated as CASSLQERGAPFF.